Listed below are T cell receptor beta chains from one sample, sequenced in a study of T-cell memory formation after mild COVID-19. From the 5' RACE reads, TCRdb called clonotypes with MiXCR, one entry per CDR3 protein. The sample contains approximately 350,000 distinct CDR3 sequences, around an eighth of which appear only once. The sequencing sample was made of PBMCs or a T cell subset sorted from them (not recorded which). Receptors originate from a man aged 18 to 30 who had mild COVID-19 (a few samples of this study predate the infection). Cell type and time point are not known. Both conserved end residues are part of each CDR3. D genes are given only for firm matches. Rows give clone size only sometimes, using once, few, many, or a class for an expanded clone.

>.|TRBD1|TRBJ2-1|TRBV12-5|15
CASGLAQGDYNEQFF
TGTGCTAGTGGTTTGGCACAGGGGGACTACAATGAGCAGTTCTTC
>.|TRBD1|TRBJ1-2|TRBV3-1|14
CASSPFRTGGGYTF
TGTGCCAGCAGCCCTTTTCGGACAGGCGGGGGCTACACCTTC
>.|.|TRBJ1-6|TRBV6-1|14
CASSELGGNSPLHF
TGTGCCAGCAGTGAACTTGGGGGGAATTCACCCCTCCACTTT
>many|.|TRBJ1-1|TRBV4-3|15
CASSQLALLNTEAFF
TGCGCCAGCAGCCAATTGGCTCTTCTGAACACTGAAGCTTTCTTT
>few|TRBD2|TRBJ2-1|TRBV20-1|15
CSARDGTSGVNEQFF
TGCAGTGCTAGAGACGGGACTAGCGGGGTAAATGAGCAGTTCTTC
>many|.|TRBJ2-3|TRBV5-6|14
CASSSGPLTDTQYF
TGTGCCAGCAGCTCGGGACCACTCACAGATACGCAGTATTTT
>.|.|TRBJ2-7|TRBV7-8|16
CASSAGTGGASYEQYF
TGTGCCAGCAGCGCAGGAACAGGGGGGGCCTCATACGAGCAGTACTTC
>few|TRBD1|TRBJ1-2|TRBV4-1|14
CASSQNGQAYGYTF
TGCGCCAGCAGCCAGAATGGACAGGCATATGGCTACACCTTC
>few|.|TRBJ1-1|TRBV20-1|14
CSAAAGRGNTEAFF
TGCAGTGCCGCGGCTGGGAGGGGCAACACTGAAGCTTTCTTT
>few|TRBD1|TRBJ2-7|TRBV12-5|16
CASGPLRDRGIDEQYF
TGTGCTAGTGGTCCCCTACGGGACAGGGGGATCGACGAGCAGTACTTC
>few|TRBD2|TRBJ2-2|TRBV7-2|15
CASNTQRGGRGELFF
TGTGCCAGCAATACCCAGCGGGGGGGCCGAGGGGAGCTGTTTTTT